These 15 T cell receptor beta chains were sequenced from one sample in a study of cytomegalovirus exposure and HLA in healthy donors. Profiling relied on immunoSEQ multiplex PCR, and the TCRdb table lists in-frame clones only, not all of them. Of some 140,000 clones in the sample, 70% to 90% were seen once. The sequencing input was PBMCs. These receptors were taken from a woman aged 25 to 39 in good health and CMV-seronegative.

This chain joins TRBV27 and TRBJ1-2; tentative D call: TRBD1 (5 bases). Germline assignment: CDR1 MNHEY and CDR2 SMNVEV (reference sequence). The V gene lost 6 bases and the J gene lost 5 bases, with 10 bases spanning the gap. The CDR3 is 12 residues long. CDR3 sequence reads: CASSTPGYGYTF. DNA of the CDR3: TGTGCCAGCAGCACTCCAGGGTATGGCTACACCTTC.

The chain has TRBV2 and TRBJ2-1; no reliable D call. Germline CDR1 SNHLY, CDR2 FYNNEI. CDR3 length equals 11 residues. Trimming removed 5 bases from V and 8 bases from J, with 7 bases in between. The CDR3 protein is CASSPRHEQFF. The CDR3 DNA is TGTGCCAGCAGTCCGAGGCATGAGCAGTTCTTC.

The genes are TRBV5-6 and TRBJ2-7; 7 bases line up with TRBD1. Per the germline V gene, CDR1 is SGHDT and CDR2 is YYEEEE. The V and J ends lost 4 bases and 3 bases, in that order; junction bases with no gene match: 4. The CDR3 has 13 residues. As DNA, the CDR3 is TGTGCCAGCAGCCTGGGACAGTACTACGAGCAGTACTTC. Amino acid sequence: CASSLGQYYEQYF.

The genes are TRBV7-9 and TRBJ1-5, with 7 bases matching TRBD1. CDR3 size: 15 residues. CDR1 is SEHNR, CDR2 FQNEAQ, per germline (reference sequence). Germline trimming cut 4 bases from V and 1 base from J; bases unmatched to any gene: 4. The CDR3: CASSSTTGSNQPQHF. DNA for the CDR3: TGTGCCAGCAGCTCGACGACAGGGAGCAATCAGCCCCAGCATTTT. The full variable domain, its missing parts supplied by reference TRBV7-9 and TRBJ1-5, is DTGVSQNPRHKITKRGQNVTFRCDPISEHNRLYWYRQTLGQGPEFLTYFQNEAQLEKSRLLSDRFSAERPKGSFSTLEIQRTEQGDSAMYLCASSSTTGSNQPQHFGDGTRLSIL.

The J gene is TRBJ2-3, the V gene TRBV7-7; TRBD2 matches 11 bases. Trimming took 4 bases from V and 4 from J; bases not matched to a gene: 7. CDR1 is SSHAT and CDR2 is FNYEAQ in the germline V gene (reference sequence). The CDR3 spans 16 residues. In DNA form, the CDR3 reads TGTGCCAGCAGCTCGGGACTAGCGGTGGGTTCAGATACGCAGTATTTT. Its protein is CASSSGLAVGSDTQYF.

This clone has just a few counts. The chain has TRBV13 and TRBJ1-2; maybe TRBD1 (5 bases). CDR1 and CDR2 from the germline V gene are PRHDT and FYEKMQ (reference sequence). This CDR3 is built from 13 residues. Trimming stripped 6 bases from V and 4 bases from J, with 12 bases between. The CDR3, as DNA: TGTGCCAGCAGTCGTGGACACTCCTATGGCTACACCTTC. Amino acid sequence: CASSRGHSYGYTF.

The chain couples TRBV9 to TRBJ2-1; the match to TRBD2 covers 10 bases. After removal of 0 bases from V and 6 bases from J, the junction contained 6 bases not matched to a gene. Germline CDR1 SGDLS, CDR2 YYNGEE. The CDR3 has 16 amino acids. This chain's CDR3 is CASSVVPSGGANEQFF. The CDR3 DNA reads TGTGCCAGCAGCGTAGTTCCGAGCGGGGGGGCCAATGAGCAGTTCTTC.

Only a few counts were recorded for this clone. The chain joins TRBV2 to TRBJ1-5, with 7 bases lining up with TRBD1. The V gene end was trimmed by 3 bases and the J gene end by 1 base; junction bases not matched to a gene: 3. The CDR3 totals 15 residues. The germline V gene has CDR1 SNHLY and CDR2 FYNNEI. For the CDR3, the DNA is TGTGCCAGCAGTGACGAGACAGGGAGCAATCAGCCCCAGCATTTT. Its protein is CASSDETGSNQPQHF.

The rearrangement joins TRBV27 to TRBJ2-7; TRBD1 aligns across 8 bases. Per germline, CDR1 MNHEY and CDR2 SMNVEV (reference sequence). This CDR3 comprises 18 residues. The trim removed 4 bases at V and 4 bases at J, leaving 18 bases unmatched. In nucleotides, the CDR3 is TGTGCCAGCAGTTATACGCCCAACCGGGACAGGCCGATATACGAGCAGTACTTC. Protein product: CASSYTPNRDRPIYEQYF.

The chain has TRBV4-2 and TRBJ1-1, with a tentative D call TRBD1 (5 bases). The germline gives CDR1 LGHNA, CDR2 YNFKEQ. V was cut by 4 bases and J by 0 bases, with 15 bases left in between. This CDR3 is 16 amino acids long. The CDR3 DNA reads as TGTGCCAGCAGCCCTGTCACAGGAAACATGAACACTGAAGCTTTCTTT. This encodes CASSPVTGNMNTEAFF.

This clone was found a few times. The genes are TRBV6-1 and TRBJ1-2; D gene ambiguous. This CDR3 spans 13 amino acids. CDR1 MNHNS and CDR2 SASEGT come from the germline V gene. Between the trimmed V and J ends, which lost 6 bases and 2 bases, there was a span of 10 bases. This CDR3 reads CASRSGRNYGYTF. Written as DNA, the CDR3 is TGTGCCAGCAGATCCGGGAGGAACTATGGCTACACCTTC.

The chain links TRBV28 to TRBJ2-7; the match to TRBD2 covers 9 bases. This CDR3 has 15 residues. V was clipped by 5 bases and J by 2 bases; unmatched bases: 7. From germline, CDR1 is MDHEN and CDR2 SYDVKM. CDR3 nucleotides: TGTGCCAGCAGTCATCTCTTAGCGGGGGCCTACGAGCAGTACTTC. Translating gives CASSHLLAGAYEQYF.

V and J are TRBV9 and TRBJ2-7; TRBD1 agrees at 9 bases. This CDR3 is 14 amino acids long. Germline V lookup: CDR1 SGDLS, CDR2 YYNGEE. V lost 4 bases and J lost 1; bases outside the gene matches: 3. CDR3 sequence: CASSLQGASYEQYF. CDR3 bases: TGTGCCAGCAGCCTACAGGGGGCATCCTACGAGCAGTACTTC. Full variable domain (rest looked up from reference TRBV9 and TRBJ2-7): DSGVTQTPKHLITATGQRVTLRCSPRSGDLSVYWYQQSLDQGLQFLIQYYNGEERAKGNILERFSAQQFPDLHSELNLSSLELGDSALYFCASSLQGASYEQYFGPGTRLTVT.

The chain couples TRBV6-6 to TRBJ2-7, with D possibly TRBD1 on 6 matching bases. The CDR3 extends over 14 amino acids. Germline V CDR1 and CDR2: MNHNY, SVGAGI (reference sequence). Trimming left V 5 bases short and J 3 bases short, with 14 bases between. This CDR3 reads CASSDRWSLYEQYF. The CDR3 DNA reads TGTGCCAGCAGTGACAGGTGGAGTCTCTACGAGCAGTACTTC.

The CDR3 loop is CASSIFAPDSYEKQYF. The CDR3 DNA sequence: TGTGCCAGTAGTATTTTCGCCCCCGACAGCTACGAGAAGCAGTACTTC. The rearrangement joins TRBV19 to TRBJ2-7, with a tentative D call TRBD1 (5 bases). V lost 3 bases and J lost 8, with 23 bases in between. The germline V gene has CDR1 LNHDA and CDR2 SQIVND (reference sequence). The CDR3 spans 16 residues.